This T cell receptor beta chain was obtained from a study of shared clonotypes between healthy human individuals. Study-wide context: Per-donor plates numbered three CD4 naive, three CD4 memory, two CD8 naive and one CD8 memory.

Genomic DNA per cell subset filled all wells of several immunoSEQ plates. A 200 ng quantity of DNA, tens of thousands of T cell genomes, went into the sorted-subset replicate PCRs. Sequencing was performed with immunoSEQ multiplex PCR; in TCRdb, only in-frame clones are kept and a portion is missing. The table lists about 2.4 million clones, approximately 93% of them singletons, with 0.35% to 0.45% in the top ten. Trimming took 0 bases from V and 5 from J, leaving 14 bases between them. The CDR3 extends over 15 amino acids. Germline V gives CDR1 MNHNY, CDR2 SVGAGI (reference sequence). Details on this clone: Its matching antigen is unknown.

Whole-study findings and limits: Clonotype sharing among donors likely depends on sequencing depth.

V gene TRBV6-6 combines with J gene TRBJ2-7, with D perhaps assigned TRBD1 or TRBD2 (5 bases each). The material sequenced was naive CD4+ T cells from PBMCs. Subset specified: CD45RA+ positively selected. This clonotype originated in a young man in good health. Some clones in this sample may be carry-over from other donors' samples. The chain's CDR3 is CASSYSSGGGNEQYF. For the CDR3, the DNA is TGTGCCAGCAGTTACTCAAGTGGGGGTGGGAACGAGCAGTACTTC.